Each of the 14 T cell receptor beta chains below was sequenced from the same sample in a study of T cell repertoires in cytomegalovirus infection. Each CDR3 protein is one row after TCRdb ran MiXCR on the reads. This table holds more than 500,000 distinct CDR3 sequences, more than 15% found once. Input material: CD8+ T cells from PBMCs. Every receptor here comes from a human donor in good health (CMV status not recorded). Some clones in this sample may be carry-over from other donors' samples.

The chain employs TRBV30 and TRBJ2-1, with D hard to call. Deletions cut 7 bases from V and 5 bases from J, with 12 bases between. CDR3 length: 12 amino acids. CDR1 and CDR2 (germline): GTSNPN, SVGIG (reference sequence). The CDR3 here is CAFQEANNEQFF. DNA of the CDR3: TGTGCCTTTCAGGAAGCCAACAATGAGCAGTTCTTC.

The chain uses TRBV28 and TRBJ1-1; 10 positions agree with TRBD1. Germline V gives CDR1 MDHEN, CDR2 SYDVKM. The CDR3 is 16 residues long. V shed 5 bases and J 3 bases; nucleotides not matched to a gene: 9. The CDR3 region is CASSIGQGDWDTEAFF. In nucleotides, the CDR3 is TGTGCCAGCAGTATCGGACAGGGGGATTGGGACACTGAAGCTTTCTTT.

The chain is built from TRBV20-1 and TRBJ2-2; TRBD1 matches 10 bases. This CDR3 contains 15 residues. Germline-derived CDR1 and CDR2 are DFQATT and SNEGSKA (reference sequence). V was pared by 3 bases and J by 2 bases, with 3 bases of the junction left unmatched. CDR3 DNA: TGCAGTGCTAGCCTGACAGGGGGCAACACCGGGGAGCTGTTTTTT. Protein sequence: CSASLTGGNTGELFF.

The chain couples TRBV6-4 to TRBJ2-1; 7 bases align to TRBD2. V gave up 2 bases and J gave up 8 bases; unmatched junction bases: 6. Germline-derived CDR1 and CDR2 are MRHNA and SNTAGT. This CDR3 region has 14 residues. The chain's CDR3 is CASSDPRTSDEQFF. The CDR3 region has the DNA TGTGCCAGCAGTGACCCCCGCACTAGCGATGAGCAGTTCTTC.

This clonotype was seen many times. The chain employs TRBV6-1 and TRBJ2-1; 7 bases line up with TRBD1. CDR1 MNHNS and CDR2 SASEGT come from the germline V gene. The CDR3 runs to 13 residues. V was pared by 4 bases and J by 7 bases, with 4 bases of the junction left unmatched. DNA for the CDR3: TGTGCCAGCAGTGCCACAGGGGTTAATGAGCAGTTCTTC. This sequence encodes CASSATGVNEQFF.

This clonotype was counted ten times or more. V is TRBV11-2 and J is TRBJ2-7, with 9 bases fitting TRBD1. Trimming removed 5 bases from V and 5 bases from J; junction bases left unmatched: 7. Germline V CDR1 and CDR2: SGHAT, FQNNGV. The CDR3 consists of 14 residues. CDR3 sequence (DNA): TGTGCCAGCAGCCCGGGACAGGGATTGCACGAGCAGTACTTC. As protein: CASSPGQGLHEQYF.

This clonotype was recorded many times. The V gene is TRBV7-8, the J gene TRBJ1-4, with TRBD1 as a possible D gene (5 bases). CDR3 size: 20 residues. V was pared by 0 bases and J by 6 bases, with 26 bases between. CDR1 is SGHVS and CDR2 is FQNEAQ in the germline V gene. The CDR3 spells CASSLALAFRVGGEDEKLFF. CDR3 DNA sequence: TGTGCCAGCAGCTTAGCCCTTGCCTTCCGGGTCGGGGGGGAGGATGAAAAACTGTTTTTT.

This clonotype occurred many times. The rearrangement links TRBV5-4 to TRBJ2-7; 8 nucleotides match TRBD2. V was clipped by 0 bases and J by 6 bases; unmatched bases: 11. This CDR3 spans 16 amino acids. Germline assignment: CDR1 SGHNT and CDR2 YYREEE (reference sequence). The CDR3 protein is CASSLGLRAGGGEQYF. The CDR3 coding sequence is TGTGCCAGCAGCTTGGGACTACGTGCGGGAGGTGGCGAGCAGTACTTC.

As to this clonotype: One end of the junction does not line up with germline, which may come from a read error. V is TRBV4-3 and J is TRBJ2-1; possible D gene TRBD2, 5 bases. Germline V gene lookup returns CDR1 LGHNA and CDR2 YSLEER. This CDR3 has 15 amino acids. The DNA for the CDR3 is TGCGCCAGAAGCCAGAGGGATTCGACATACAATGAGCAGTTCTTC. This translates into CARSQRDSTYNEQFF.

In its sample, this clonotype was seen many times. The V gene is TRBV4-1, the J gene TRBJ2-1; weak D call: TRBD2 (6 bases). The CDR3 is 12 residues long. V lost 0 bases and J 9 bases, leaving 6 bases between the germline ends. CDR1 and CDR2 from the germline V gene are MGHRA and YSYEKL. The CDR3 is CASSQDSGEQFF. CDR3 nucleotides: TGCGCCAGCAGCCAAGATAGCGGTGAGCAGTTCTTC.

This clonotype was seen a handful of times. The chain recombines TRBV6-4 with TRBJ2-3; 9 bases match TRBD2. V lost 3 bases to trimming and J lost 5 bases; unmatched junction nucleotides: 18. Looked up from germline, CDR1 is MRHNA and CDR2 is SNTAGT. The CDR3 has 19 amino acids. The CDR3 protein is CASSEVHRHRRGGEDTQYF. CDR3 nucleotide sequence: TGTGCCAGCAGTGAGGTCCACCGGCACCGGCGGGGGGGCGAAGATACGCAGTATTTT.

Many counts were recorded for this clonotype. The chain uses TRBV28 and TRBJ2-2; maybe TRBD1 (6 bases). V was shortened by 9 bases and J by 6 bases, with 11 bases between the two germline ends. The CDR3 spans 12 residues. The germline CDR1 and CDR2 sequences are MDHEN and SYDVKM. CDR3 sequence reads: CASRTEPGELFF. The CDR3, as DNA: TGTGCCAGTAGGACAGAGCCCGGGGAGCTGTTTTTT.

The V call is TRBV30, the J call TRBJ2-1; D is unclear. Germline lookup yields CDR1 GTSNPN and CDR2 SVGIG (reference sequence). Between the trimmed V and J ends, which lost 2 bases and 7 bases, there was a span of 9 bases. The length of the CDR3 is 12 residues. The CDR3 loop is CAWSPSGNEQFF. Here the CDR3 DNA reads TGTGCCTGGAGTCCGTCCGGAAATGAGCAGTTCTTC. Full variable domain (remainder filled in from reference TRBV30 and TRBJ2-1): SQTIHQWPATLVQPVGSPLSLECTVEGTSNPNLYWYRQAAGRGLQLLFYSVGIGQISSEVPQNLSASRPQDRQFILSSKKLLLSDSGFYLCAWSPSGNEQFFGPGTRLTVL.

This clonotype was observed many times. CDR3 bases: TGTGCTAGTGGTTTGGTATTAAGTCTTGGGCCGGTGCCACCGGGACAGGGGGACTATGGCTACACCTTC. Residues: CASGLVLSLGPVPPGQGDYGYTF. J is TRBJ1-2 and V is TRBV12-5; TRBD1 matches 11 bases. This CDR3 region has 23 residues. Germline V gene data show CDR1 as LGHNT and CDR2 as FRNRAP. J was trimmed by 3 bases and V by 0 bases; bases with no gene match: 24.